Presented here are 6 T cell receptor beta chains from one specimen sequenced in a study of shared clonotypes between healthy human individuals. Method: immunoSEQ multiplex PCR; TCRdb's copy keeps in-frame clones and lacks some. The table records more than 850,000 clones, 75% to 80% of them present only once. What was sequenced was memory CD4+ T cells from PBMCs. Subset described: CD45RA-negative fraction. Source of these receptors: a man younger than 35 in good health. Some clones in this sample may be carry-over from other donors' samples.

The chain links TRBV19 to TRBJ2-7, with 13 positions matching TRBD2. The germline V gene encodes CDR1 LNHDA and CDR2 SQIVND (reference sequence). With V trimmed by 1 base and J by 0 bases, 9 bases remained unmatched. This CDR3 comprises 19 residues. CDR3 region: CASSIGAGLAGSGSYEQYF. In DNA form, the CDR3 reads TGTGCCAGTAGTATAGGAGCGGGACTAGCGGGATCGGGCTCCTACGAGCAGTACTTC.

V is TRBV5-1 and J is TRBJ2-7, with TRBD2 matching over 14 bases. Losses at the gene ends were 4 bases for V and 0 bases for J; bases not matched to a gene: 9. In germline, CDR1 is SGHRS, CDR2 YFSETQ. This CDR3 has 18 amino acids. CDR3 in amino acids: CASSRGLAGAASSYEQYF. CDR3 DNA: TGCGCCAGCAGCAGGGGACTAGCGGGAGCCGCGAGCTCCTACGAGCAGTACTTC.

This chain uses TRBV30 with TRBJ2-3, with D perhaps matching TRBD1 (5 bases). Germline-derived CDR1 and CDR2 are GTSNPN and SVGIG (reference sequence). The CDR3 sequence is 13 residues long. Trimming pared 2 bases from V and 2 bases from J, leaving 8 bases between. The DNA for the CDR3 is TGTGCCTGGAGTCCGGACACCACAGATACGCAGTATTTT. Protein product: CAWSPDTTDTQYF.

This clone was seen only once. The chain combines TRBV27 with TRBJ2-2; TRBD1 agrees at 9 bases. With 7 bases clipped from V and 1 base from J, the junction kept 4 bases outside the gene matches. The germline V gene encodes CDR1 MNHEY and CDR2 SMNVEV (reference sequence). The CDR3 runs to 15 residues. CDR3: CASTLGQGNTGELFF. As DNA, the CDR3 is TGTGCCAGCACTCTGGGACAGGGGAACACCGGGGAGCTGTTTTTT.

With regard to this clone: In the same sample, other DNA sequences code for this CDR3. The chain is built from TRBV2 and TRBJ2-7; D is ambiguous. Germline loops: CDR1 SNHLY, CDR2 FYNNEI. Trimming stripped 6 bases from V and 3 bases from J, with 3 bases between. This CDR3 contains 10 residues. CDR3 in DNA: TGTGCCAGCAGGAACTACGAGCAGTACTTC. Protein: CASRNYEQYF.

J is TRBJ2-7 and V is TRBV5-1, with TRBD2 matching 9 bases. This CDR3 has 19 amino acids. Trimming removed 2 bases from V and 0 bases from J; junction bases left unmatched: 15. Germline V gene sequence: CDR1 SGHRS, CDR2 YFSETQ. In DNA, the CDR3 is TGCGCCAGCAGCTTCGCACTAAGGAGCGGGGGGTCCCGCTCCTACGAGCAGTACTTC. This translates into CASSFALRSGGSRSYEQYF. The complete variable domain, with remaining parts taken from reference TRBV5-1 and TRBJ2-7, reads KAGVTQTPRYLIKTRGQQVTLSCSPISGHRSVSWYQQTPGQGLQFLFEYFSETQRNKGNFPGRFSGRQFSNSRSEMNVSTLELGDSALYLCASSFALRSGGSRSYEQYFGPGTRLTVT.